The 18 T cell receptor beta chains presented below share a single source sample, sequenced in a study of persistence of HIV-infected CD4 T cells. Their antigen targets remain unknown. Sequencing used immunoSEQ version 4 in survey mode. The method was immunoSEQ multiplex PCR; TCRdb's version includes in-frame clones alone and lacks a portion of them. Of around 28,000 clones in the sample, 78% were seen once. Lysates of CMV-infected fibroblasts at around 9.9 ug/mL stimulated these cells. CD40L/CD69 double-negative CD45RO-high memory CD4+ T cells were collected. Sequences were derived from CD4+ T cells sorted from PBMCs after roughly 18-hour stimulation, sampled from a patient who received antiretroviral therapy. These receptors were obtained from an adult woman with HIV who was CMV-seropositive.

The rearrangement links TRBV7-8 to TRBJ1-3; 9 positions match TRBD1. CDR1 and CDR2 from the germline V gene are SGHVS and FQNEAQ. V shed 0 bases, J shed 3 bases, and the junction held 3 bases outside the gene matches. The CDR3 loop spans 16 amino acids. This CDR3 reads CASSLAGTGSGNTIYF. The CDR3 DNA sequence: TGTGCCAGCAGCTTAGCGGGGACAGGGAGTGGAAACACCATATATTTT.

The chain links TRBV3-1 (or the pseudogene TRBV3-2) to TRBJ2-1; TRBD1 matches 9 bases. With 0 bases clipped from V and 6 bases from J, the junction kept 3 bases outside the gene matches. CDR1 is LGHDT and CDR2 is YNNKEL in the germline V gene (reference sequence). CDR3 size: 15 residues. The CDR3 nucleotides read TGTGCCAGCAGCCAAGATCAGGGACAGGGCAATGAGCAGTTCTTC. Translating gives CASSQDQGQGNEQFF.

The V and J genes are TRBV7-9 and TRBJ1-6, with D perhaps matching TRBD1 (6 bases). In germline, CDR1 is SEHNR, CDR2 FQNEAQ (reference sequence). The CDR3 runs to 15 residues. Trimming stripped 5 bases from V and 7 bases from J, with 15 bases between. The CDR3 loop is CASSQGGRANSPLHF. For the CDR3, the DNA is TGTGCCAGCAGCCAAGGGGGGAGGGCAAATTCACCCCTCCACTTT.

This clone was seen only once. The chain employs TRBV27 and TRBJ2-7; 12 positions agree with TRBD2. The junction had 7 bases not matched to a gene; V was cut back by 4 bases and J by 0 bases. The CDR3 contains 17 residues. Germline V CDR1 and CDR2: MNHEY, SMNVEV (reference sequence). The DNA for the CDR3 is TGTGCCAGCAGTTCTCTAGCGGGGGGGCGAAGCTCCTACGAGCAGTACTTC. It yields the protein CASSSLAGGRSSYEQYF.

The CDR3 bases are TGTGCCAGCAGCTTAGTTCGAGCCGGGGCAGGACCCAACACCGGGGAGCTGTTTTTT. Protein: CASSLVRAGAGPNTGELFF. The rearrangement links TRBV11-3 to TRBJ2-2; the D call may be TRBD1 or TRBD2 (5 bases each). CDR1 is SGHNT, CDR2 YENEEA, per germline. This CDR3 spans 19 amino acids. The V end was cut by 1 base, the J end by 2 bases, with 20 bases between. Based on the CDR3 plus reference TRBV11-3 and TRBJ2-2, the full variable domain is EAGVVQSPRYKIIEKKQPVAFWCNPISGHNTLYWYLQNLGQGPELLIRYENEEAVDDSQLPKDRFSAERLKGVDSTLKIQPAELGDSAVYLCASSLVRAGAGPNTGELFFGEGSRLTVL.

This clone was seen a handful of times. The chain joins TRBV30 to TRBJ2-6; either TRBD1 or TRBD2 may fit D (5 bases each). V was pared by 3 bases and J by 2 bases, with 17 bases between. From germline, CDR1 is GTSNPN and CDR2 SVGIG (reference sequence). This CDR3 region has 17 residues. CDR3 coding DNA: TGTGCCTGGAGCCGGGGCCGGGCTAGGGCTGGGGCCAACGTCCTGACTTTC. It codes for CAWSRGRARAGANVLTF.

The chain recombines TRBV24-1 with TRBJ2-1; 13 bases align to TRBD2. Trimming at V came to 5 bases and at J to 8 bases, leaving 8 bases not matched to a gene. Per germline, CDR1 KGHDR and CDR2 SFDVKD. This CDR3 has 16 residues. CDR3 sequence: CATSGRTSGGGDEQFF. The CDR3 DNA reads as TGTGCCACCAGTGGCCGGACTAGCGGGGGTGGGGATGAGCAGTTCTTC.

The CDR3 loop is CASSRDIYGYTF. The DNA of the CDR3 is TGTGCCAGCAGCCGGGACATCTATGGCTACACCTTC. The rearrangement uses TRBV7-9 and TRBJ1-2; TRBD1 might be the D (6 bases). This CDR3 has 12 residues. Germline-derived CDR1 and CDR2 are SEHNR and FQNEAQ (reference sequence). V lost 5 bases to trimming and J lost 4 bases, with 8 bases between them.

J is TRBJ1-4 and V is TRBV5-1; 9 bases agree with TRBD1. The trim removed 4 bases at V and 8 bases at J, leaving 6 bases unmatched. Germline V lookup: CDR1 SGHRS, CDR2 YFSETQ. The CDR3 is 14 residues long. DNA for the CDR3: TGCGCCAGCAGCCCGGGACAGGGTGGAGAAAAACTGTTTTTT. Translated: CASSPGQGGEKLFF. The whole variable domain, remainder taken from reference TRBV5-1 and TRBJ1-4, is KAGVTQTPRYLIKTRGQQVTLSCSPISGHRSVSWYQQTPGQGLQFLFEYFSETQRNKGNFPGRFSGRQFSNSRSEMNVSTLELGDSALYLCASSPGQGGEKLFFGSGTQLSVL.

This clone turned up a few times. The chain employs TRBV12-5 and TRBJ2-5; 11 bases map to TRBD1. CDR1 is LGHNT, CDR2 FRNRAP, per germline. J gave up 5 bases and V 1 base, and 3 bases lay outside the gene matches. This CDR3 has 15 amino acids. The CDR3: CASGLGTGGMETQYF. In DNA, the CDR3 is TGTGCTAGTGGTTTGGGGACAGGGGGCATGGAGACCCAGTACTTC.

This clone is medium-sized within its sample. The genes are TRBV5-1 and TRBJ1-2; no reliable D call. Germline CDR1 and CDR2: SGHRS and YFSETQ. V was shortened by 0 bases and J by 2 bases, with 8 bases between the two germline ends. The CDR3 has 14 amino acids. The DNA of the CDR3 is TGCGCCAGCAGCTTGGGGACCAGCAACTATGGCTACACCTTC. Amino acids: CASSLGTSNYGYTF.

This clone showed up just once. The rearrangement links TRBV2 to TRBJ1-6; D is unresolved. The V and J ends lost 11 bases and 1 base respectively, with 12 bases between them. Germline lookup yields CDR1 SNHLY and CDR2 FYNNEI. The CDR3 has 14 residues. The CDR3, as DNA: TGTGCCTCTGACGAGGGTTCCTATAATTCACCCCTCCACTTT. Its translation: CASDEGSYNSPLHF.

The rearrangement links TRBV29-1 to TRBJ1-2; D is unresolved. Germline V gene data show CDR1 as SQVTM and CDR2 as ANQGSEA. V shed 6 bases and J shed 7 bases, with 6 bases lying between them. The CDR3 is made up of 9 amino acids. The CDR3 coding sequence is TGCAGCGTCGCGAGTGGCTACACCTTC. Amino acids: CSVASGYTF.

This clone was counted between two and nine times. The gene calls are TRBV7-3 and TRBJ1-2; the D gene is possibly TRBD1 (6 bases). The germline V gene encodes CDR1 SGHTA and CDR2 FQGTGA. CDR3 length equals 15 residues. Trimming left V 2 bases short and J 4 bases short, with 14 bases between. The CDR3 region is CASSLGPGEGYGYTF. CDR3 DNA: TGTGCCAGCAGCTTAGGCCCAGGGGAAGGCTATGGCTACACCTTC.

This clone came up a few times. The chain is built from TRBV27 and TRBJ2-1; no firm D call. Germline CDR1 MNHEY, CDR2 SMNVEV (reference sequence). The ends were cut back, 7 bases at V and 0 bases at J, with 16 bases in the middle. There are 16 residues in the CDR3. CDR3 bases: TGTGCCAGCATAGATATGGAGAGAAGCTCCTACAATGAGCAGTTCTTC. This codes for CASIDMERSSYNEQFF.

V and J are TRBV6-5 and TRBJ1-1; unclear D gene. V was clipped by 0 bases and J by 6 bases, with 8 bases between them. CDR1 is MNHEY and CDR2 is SVGAGI in the germline V gene. This CDR3 spans 13 amino acids. In nucleotides, the CDR3 is TGTGCCAGCAGTTACTCGCGGGCAGCTGAAGCTTTCTTT. Its protein product is CASSYSRAAEAFF.

By share, this clone counts as medium-sized. The V and J genes are TRBV6-2 or TRBV6-3 and TRBJ2-7; perhaps TRBD2 as D (6 bases). Between the trimmed V and J ends, which lost 6 bases and 2 bases, there was a span of 14 bases. Germline V CDR1 and CDR2: MNHEY, SVGEGT. The CDR3 consists of 14 residues. The CDR3 region has the DNA TGTGCCAGCAGCGTGCGGGACGGAACCTACGAGCAGTACGTC. Encoded protein: CASSVRDGTYEQYV.

The V and J genes are TRBV16 and TRBJ1-6, with TRBD1 matching 7 bases. Germline values: CDR1 KGHSY, CDR2 FQNENV. The CDR3 spans 16 residues. Trimming at V came to 4 bases and at J to 11 bases, leaving 14 bases not matched to a gene. The CDR3 DNA reads TGTGCCAGCAGCCTAACAGGGACAGCTTGGGATGCACCCCTCCACTTT. This encodes CASSLTGTAWDAPLHF.